This T cell receptor beta chain was sequenced during a study of T cells in Graves' hyperthyroidism and ophthalmopathy. Study at large: At the time of initial diagnosis and before any treatment, peripheral blood was collected.

CDR1 is MNHNS, CDR2 SASEGT, per germline. CDR3 length: 15 amino acids. J was trimmed by 5 bases and V by 7 bases; bases with no gene match: 13. There were TCR beta CDR3 regions amplified from RNA transcripts. In the first-round RT-PCR of the TCR CDR3, the HTBI primer set was used. TCRdb re-analysed the multiplex PCR reads in MiXCR, keeping a single row per CDR3 protein. The sample shows around 690,000 distinct CDR3 sequences, around 21% of them seen only once. Thyroid ultrasound and orbital computed tomography, with clinical symptoms and serum thyroxine and TRAb, informed diagnoses. The clonotype comes from a man aged 25 to 45 with Graves' ophthalmopathy. The V and J genes are TRBV6-1 and TRBJ1-1; TRBD1 agrees at 7 bases. Material: blood. The CDR3 coding sequence is TGTGCCAGCAAAGAGCGGAGTAGGGGGCGGACTGAAGCTTTCTTT. As protein: CASKERSRGRTEAFF.